Presented here are 7 T cell receptor beta chains from one specimen sequenced in a study of graft-versus-host responses after intestinal transplantation. Sequencing was performed with immunoSEQ multiplex PCR; in TCRdb, only in-frame clones are kept and a portion is missing. The data contain more than 70,000 clones, around 83% of them seen just once; the ten biggest clones take up approximately 0.78%. No antigens are known for them. The sample in question was unstimulated CD4+ T cells sorted from spleen or lymph node cells, obtained before intestinal transplant. The receptors come from a human donor who received an intestinal transplant.

This clone has only a few counts. The chain has TRBV5-1 and TRBJ2-5, with 16 bases aligning to TRBD2. V dropped 0 bases and J dropped 14; count of bases not matched to a gene: 7. The CDR3 consists of 15 residues. The germline V gene encodes CDR1 SGHRS and CDR2 YFSETQ. For the CDR3, the DNA is TGCGCCAGCAGCTTGGACCCGGGACTAGCGGGGGGGCCTTACTTC. It specifies CASSLDPGLAGGPYF. Complete variable domain (other parts from reference TRBV5-1 and TRBJ2-5): KAGVTQTPRYLIKTRGQQVTLSCSPISGHRSVSWYQQTPGQGLQFLFEYFSETQRNKGNFPGRFSGRQFSNSRSEMNVSTLELGDSALYLCASSLDPGLAGGPYFGPGTRLLVL.

The rearrangement uses TRBV13 and TRBJ2-7; weak D call: TRBD2 (5 bases). V lost 5 bases and J 6 bases, leaving 14 bases between the germline ends. This CDR3 region has 13 residues. In germline, CDR1 is PRHDT, CDR2 FYEKMQ (reference sequence). CDR3 nucleotide sequence: TGTGCCAGCAGCAACGAGGACCGGGGCGAGCAGTACTTC. Translating gives CASSNEDRGEQYF.

The V call is TRBV19, the J call TRBJ2-2, with D possibly being TRBD2 (5 bases). The CDR3 is 14 amino acids. Germline V CDR1 and CDR2: LNHDA, SQIVND (reference sequence). V lost 7 bases to trimming and J lost 0 bases, with 9 bases between them. The DNA for the CDR3 is TGTGCCAGTACGAGGGCCCCGAACACCGGGGAGCTGTTTTTT. Translation: CASTRAPNTGELFF.

This clone was observed a single time. Written as DNA, the CDR3 is TGTGCCAGCAGCTTATACCCGCTTGGACTAGCGGGCAATGAGCAGTTCTTC. This codes for CASSLYPLGLAGNEQFF. This rearrangement joins TRBV7-3 to TRBJ2-1; 11 bases are shared with TRBD2. J lost 6 bases, V lost 2 bases, and 9 bases had no gene match. The CDR3 has 17 amino acids. Germline-derived CDR1 and CDR2 are SGHTA and FQGTGA.

For this clone: This sample includes further DNA sequences coding for the same CDR3. The V call is TRBV5-1, the J call TRBJ2-5; TRBD1 matches at 9 bases. The CDR3 covers 15 residues. V lost 1 base, J lost 4 bases, and 5 bases stayed unmatched. Germline V CDR1 and CDR2: SGHRS, YFSETQ. CDR3 amino acids: CASSLSGQGRETQYF. The CDR3, as DNA: TGCGCCAGCAGCTTGTCGGGACAGGGTAGAGAGACCCAGTACTTC.

This clone was counted only a few times. This chain uses TRBV5-4 with TRBJ2-7, with D possibly being TRBD1 (6 bases). CDR1 and CDR2 from the germline V gene are SGHNT and YYREEE (reference sequence). This CDR3 has 13 amino acids. V lost 4 bases and J 1 base, leaving 9 bases between the germline ends. CDR3 loop: CASSLGQSYEQYF. CDR3 nucleotides: TGTGCCAGCAGCCTCGGACAGTCCTACGAGCAGTACTTC.

The rearrangement joins TRBV6-1 to TRBJ2-3, with D maybe TRBD2 (6 bases). The germline V gene encodes CDR1 MNHNS and CDR2 SASEGT. The V gene lost 3 bases and the J gene lost 8 bases, with 12 bases spanning the gap. CDR3 length equals 13 residues. The chain's CDR3 is CASSEEGYGTQYF. CDR3 in DNA: TGTGCCAGCAGTGAGGAGGGGTATGGTACGCAGTATTTT.